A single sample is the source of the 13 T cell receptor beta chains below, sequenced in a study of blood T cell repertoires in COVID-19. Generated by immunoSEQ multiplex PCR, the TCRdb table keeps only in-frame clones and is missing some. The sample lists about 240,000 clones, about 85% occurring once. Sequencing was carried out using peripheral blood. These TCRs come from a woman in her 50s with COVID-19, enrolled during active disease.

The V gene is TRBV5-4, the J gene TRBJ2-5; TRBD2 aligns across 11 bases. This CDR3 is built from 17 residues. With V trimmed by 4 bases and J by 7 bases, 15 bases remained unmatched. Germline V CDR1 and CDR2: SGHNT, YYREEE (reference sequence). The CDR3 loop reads CASSPGASGGLSGTQYF. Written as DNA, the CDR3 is TGTGCCAGCAGCCCTGGGGCTAGCGGGGGGCTATCAGGGACCCAGTACTTC.

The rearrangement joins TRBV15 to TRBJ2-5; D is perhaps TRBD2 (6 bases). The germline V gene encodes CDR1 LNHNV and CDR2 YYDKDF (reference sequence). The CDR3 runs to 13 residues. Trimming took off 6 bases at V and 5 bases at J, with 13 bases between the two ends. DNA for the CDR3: TGTGCCACCAGGGGCGAAGGGAGGGAGACCCAGTACTTC. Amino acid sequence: CATRGEGRETQYF.

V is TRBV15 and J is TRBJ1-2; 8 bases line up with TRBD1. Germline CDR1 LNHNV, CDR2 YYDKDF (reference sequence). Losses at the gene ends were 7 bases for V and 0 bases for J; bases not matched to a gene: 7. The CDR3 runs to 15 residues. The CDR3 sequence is CATTDTGGSNYGYTF. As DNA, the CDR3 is TGTGCCACCACTGACACAGGGGGTTCTAACTATGGCTACACCTTC. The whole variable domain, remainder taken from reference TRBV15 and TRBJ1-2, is DAMVIQNPRYQVTQFGKPVTLSCSQTLNHNVMYWYQQKSSQAPKLLFHYYDKDFNNEADTPDNFQSRRPNTSFCFLDIRSPGLGDTAMYLCATTDTGGSNYGYTFGSGTRLTVV.

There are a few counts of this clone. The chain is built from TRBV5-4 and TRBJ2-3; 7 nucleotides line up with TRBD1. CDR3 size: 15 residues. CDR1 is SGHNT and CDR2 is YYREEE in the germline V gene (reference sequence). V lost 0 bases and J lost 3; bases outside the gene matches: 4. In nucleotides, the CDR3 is TGTGCCAGCAGCTTGGACAGGGGTTGGACAGATACGCAGTATTTT. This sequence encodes CASSLDRGWTDTQYF.

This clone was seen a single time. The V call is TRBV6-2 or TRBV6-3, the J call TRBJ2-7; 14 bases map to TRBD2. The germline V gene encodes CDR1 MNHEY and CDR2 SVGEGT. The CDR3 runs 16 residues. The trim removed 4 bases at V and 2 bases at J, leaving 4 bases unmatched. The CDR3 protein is CASSLGLAGVPYEQYV. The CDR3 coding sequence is TGTGCCAGCAGTTTGGGACTAGCGGGGGTCCCCTACGAGCAGTACGTC.

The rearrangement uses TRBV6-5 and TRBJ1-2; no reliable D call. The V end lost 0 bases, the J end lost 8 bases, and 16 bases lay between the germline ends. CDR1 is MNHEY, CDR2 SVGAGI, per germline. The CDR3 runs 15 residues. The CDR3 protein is CASSYSRGGERGYTF. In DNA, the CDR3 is TGTGCCAGCAGTTACTCGAGAGGTGGGGAGCGGGGCTACACCTTC.

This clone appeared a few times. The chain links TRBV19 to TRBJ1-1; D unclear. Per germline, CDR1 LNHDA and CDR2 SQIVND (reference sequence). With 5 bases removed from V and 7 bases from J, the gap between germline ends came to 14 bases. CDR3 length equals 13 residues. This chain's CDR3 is CASSGHSISEAFF. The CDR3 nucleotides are TGTGCCAGTAGTGGGCACAGTATCAGTGAAGCTTTCTTT.

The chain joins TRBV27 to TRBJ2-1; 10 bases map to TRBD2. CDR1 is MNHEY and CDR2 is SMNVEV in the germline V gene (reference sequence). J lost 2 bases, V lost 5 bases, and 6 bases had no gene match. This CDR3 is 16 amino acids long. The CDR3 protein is CASSDSGGPPYNEQFF. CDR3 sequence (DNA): TGTGCCAGCAGTGATAGCGGGGGGCCCCCCTACAATGAGCAGTTCTTC.

The CDR3 loop is CASSYSWGDYNEQFF. CDR3 in DNA: TGTGCCAGCAGTTACTCGTGGGGGGACTACAATGAGCAGTTCTTC. The J gene is TRBJ2-1, the V gene TRBV6-5; possible D gene TRBD2, 6 bases. This CDR3 contains 15 residues. V lost 0 bases and J 3 bases, leaving 9 bases between the germline ends. Germline V gene lookup returns CDR1 MNHEY and CDR2 SVGAGI.

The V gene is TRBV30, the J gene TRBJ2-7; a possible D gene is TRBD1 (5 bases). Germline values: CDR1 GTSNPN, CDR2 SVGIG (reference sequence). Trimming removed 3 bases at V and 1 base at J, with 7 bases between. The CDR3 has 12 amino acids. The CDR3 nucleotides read TGTGCCTGGAGCCCAGGGTCCTACGAGCAGTACTTC. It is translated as CAWSPGSYEQYF.

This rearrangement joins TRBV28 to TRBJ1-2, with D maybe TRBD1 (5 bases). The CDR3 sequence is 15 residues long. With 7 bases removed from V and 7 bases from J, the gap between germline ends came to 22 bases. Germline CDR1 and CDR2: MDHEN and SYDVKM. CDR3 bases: TGTGCCAGCAACCAAGGGTGGGGGGTATCGGGTGGCTACACCTTC. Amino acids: CASNQGWGVSGGYTF.

CDR3 DNA sequence: TGTGCCAGCAGCTTTTCCGGGACAACCTACGAGCAGTACTTC. Its translation: CASSFSGTTYEQYF. The chain couples TRBV5-4 to TRBJ2-7; D is possibly TRBD1 (6 bases). The germline CDR1 and CDR2 sequences are SGHNT and YYREEE (reference sequence). This CDR3 spans 14 amino acids. Trimming took off 2 bases at V and 2 bases at J, with 11 bases between the two ends.

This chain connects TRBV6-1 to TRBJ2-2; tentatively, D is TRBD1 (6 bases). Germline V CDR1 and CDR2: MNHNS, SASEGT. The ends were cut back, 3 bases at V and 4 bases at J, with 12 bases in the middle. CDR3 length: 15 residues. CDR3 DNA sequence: TGTGCCAGCAGTGACAGGGGAAAGGGCACCGGGGAGCTGTTTTTT. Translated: CASSDRGKGTGELFF.